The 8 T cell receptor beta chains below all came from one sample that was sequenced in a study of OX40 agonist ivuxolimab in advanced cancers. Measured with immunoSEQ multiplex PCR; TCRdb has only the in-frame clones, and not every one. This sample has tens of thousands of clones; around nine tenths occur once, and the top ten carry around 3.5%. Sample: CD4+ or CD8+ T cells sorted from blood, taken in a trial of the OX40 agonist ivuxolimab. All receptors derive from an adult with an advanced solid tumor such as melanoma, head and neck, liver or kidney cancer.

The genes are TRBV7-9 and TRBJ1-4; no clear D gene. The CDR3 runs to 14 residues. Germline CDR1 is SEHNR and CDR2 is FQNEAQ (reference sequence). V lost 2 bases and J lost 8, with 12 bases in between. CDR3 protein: CASSLSTVNEKLFF. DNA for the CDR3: TGTGCCAGCAGCTTATCAACAGTCAACGAAAAACTGTTTTTT. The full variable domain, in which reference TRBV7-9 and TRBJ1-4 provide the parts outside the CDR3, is DTGVSQNPRHKITKRGQNVTFRCDPISEHNRLYWYRQTLGQGPEFLTYFQNEAQLEKSRLLSDRFSAERPKGSFSTLEIQRTEQGDSAMYLCASSLSTVNEKLFFGSGTQLSVL.

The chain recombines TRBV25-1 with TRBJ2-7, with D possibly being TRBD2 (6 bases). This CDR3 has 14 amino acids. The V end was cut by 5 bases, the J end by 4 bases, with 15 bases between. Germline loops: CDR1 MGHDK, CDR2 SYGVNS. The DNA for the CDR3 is TGTGCCAGCAGTCCACCTGGGAGGCTATACGAGCAGTACTTC. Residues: CASSPPGRLYEQYF.

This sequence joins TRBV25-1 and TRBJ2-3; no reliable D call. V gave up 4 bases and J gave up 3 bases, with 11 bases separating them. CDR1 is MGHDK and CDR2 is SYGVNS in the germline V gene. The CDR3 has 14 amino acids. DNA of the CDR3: TGTGCCAGCAGTGCCAACTTGGATACAGATACGCAGTATTTT. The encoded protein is CASSANLDTDTQYF. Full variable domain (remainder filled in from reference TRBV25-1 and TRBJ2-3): EADIYQTPRYLVIGTGKKITLECSQTMGHDKMYWYQQDPGMELHLIHYSYGVNSTEKGDLSSESTVSRIRTEHFPLTLESARPSHTSQYLCASSANLDTDTQYFGPGTRLTVL.

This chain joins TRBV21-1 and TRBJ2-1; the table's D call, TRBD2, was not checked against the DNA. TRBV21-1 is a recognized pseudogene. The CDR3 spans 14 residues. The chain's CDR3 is CASSKGLAKNEQFF. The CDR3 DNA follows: TGTGCCAGCAGCAAAGGGCTAGCGAAGAATGAGCAGTTCTTC.

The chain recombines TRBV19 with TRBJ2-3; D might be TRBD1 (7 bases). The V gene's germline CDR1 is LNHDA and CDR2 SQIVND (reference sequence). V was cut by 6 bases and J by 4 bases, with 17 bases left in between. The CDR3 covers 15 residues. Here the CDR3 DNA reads TGTGCCAGTAGCAGGGGGACTGGATTTGCAGATACGCAGTATTTT. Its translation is CASSRGTGFADTQYF.

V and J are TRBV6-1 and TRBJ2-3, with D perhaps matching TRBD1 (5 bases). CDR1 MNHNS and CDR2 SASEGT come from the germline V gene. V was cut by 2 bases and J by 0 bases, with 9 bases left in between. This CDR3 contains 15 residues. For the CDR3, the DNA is TGTGCCAGCAGTGAATTGGACACAAGCACAGATACGCAGTATTTT. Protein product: CASSELDTSTDTQYF.

CDR3 sequence reads: CSVPLGGYGGETQYF. CDR3 sequence (DNA): TGCAGCGTGCCCCTTGGTGGGTACGGGGGAGAGACCCAGTACTTC. The chain employs TRBV29-1 and TRBJ2-5; TRBD2 is a possible D gene (6 bases). V was trimmed by 6 bases and J by 4 bases, leaving 21 bases between them. The CDR3 is 15 residues long. Germline CDR1 SQVTM, CDR2 ANQGSEA. Full variable domain (remainder filled in from reference TRBV29-1 and TRBJ2-5): SAVISQKPSRDICQRGTSLTIQCQVDSQVTMMFWYRQQPGQSLTLIATANQGSEATYESGFVIDKFPISRPNLTFSTLTVSNMSPEDSSIYLCSVPLGGYGGETQYFGPGTRLLVL.

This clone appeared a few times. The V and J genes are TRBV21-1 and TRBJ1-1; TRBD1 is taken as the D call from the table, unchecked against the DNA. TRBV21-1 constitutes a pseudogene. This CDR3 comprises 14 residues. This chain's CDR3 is CASSNPGQETEAFF. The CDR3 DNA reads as TGTGCCAGCAGCAATCCGGGACAGGAGACTGAAGCTTTCTTT.